This T cell receptor (beta chain) was identified in a study of cytomegalovirus exposure and HLA in healthy donors. The CDR3 covers 16 residues. Germline V gene sequence: CDR1 LNHNV, CDR2 YYDKDF (reference sequence). Between the trimmed V and J ends, which lost 0 bases and 8 bases, there was a span of 16 bases. The PCR employed 60 Vbeta primers together with 13 Jbeta primers. Some clones are missing from TCRdb's copy, which holds only in-frame ones; the method was immunoSEQ multiplex PCR. Of roughly 120,000 clones detected, nearly 75% appear once; the ten largest clones hold around 5%. The gene calls are TRBV15 and TRBJ1-4; a weak D match, TRBD1 (5 bases). The specimen was PBMCs. The sequence was collected from a man aged 25 to 45 in good health and CMV-seropositive. CDR3 coding DNA: TGTGCCACCAGCAGAGATCGGGGGGTGTCGGCGGAAAAACTGTTTTTT. Its protein is CATSRDRGVSAEKLFF.